Detailed here is one TCR beta chain. This clone was observed a handful of times. It lacks a known antigen. Per-nucleotide qualities are absent, and no much larger clonotype sits a single base away. The data stem from a study of cytomegalovirus exposure and HLA in healthy donors (dated by TCRdb to 2016 to 2017). About the full investigation: In an earlier analysis of roughly 590 of the donors, 276 Gb of sequence data and some 120 million unique TCR beta sequences from about 179 million T cells were reported. The study aimed to test whether cataloging public T cell receptors could reveal signatures of past pathogen exposure. Among several hundred genotyped donors of the cohort, an average of around 240,000 unique TCR beta nucleotide sequences was sequenced per donor, of which approximately 19% were non-productive. High-throughput TCR immunosequencing, statistical association of individual TCRs with disease status, and machine learning were combined to predict cytomegalovirus infection status. Of the 398 genotyped donors, 65% to 90% fell in the genetic ancestry cluster associated with self-reported Caucasian donors. A later genetic analysis used genome-wide SNP genotypes for about 60% of the roughly 700 donors, treating that subset as a discovery cohort. The study used immunosequencing to profile the T cell repertoires of 666 subjects and linked those repertoires to cytomegalovirus serostatus. Typing coverage differed by locus: A, B, C, DRB1 and DQB1 were typed in roughly 620-640 donors, DQA1 in 500 to 550, DPA1 in over 600, and DPB1 in 450 to 480. An early release that covered fewer than 800 HLA-typed donors contained about 300 gigabases of sequencing data and around 80 million unique TCR sequences. Alongside the repertoire data, information on donor age, sex, ethnicity and CMV serostatus was compiled. HLA typing included class I and class II loci at four-digit resolution. In addition to the first cohort of hundreds of subjects, a separate validation cohort of under 150 different subjects was used. In the later analysis, no new phenotypic data were used to find candidate immune exposures; instead, reliance was placed on TCR beta sequences and their occurrence across donors. An earlier analysis of roughly 600 of the donors used high-throughput TCR beta sequencing to judge whether each TCR beta V gene segment behaved as functional or pseudogenic. To study patterns of TCR occurrence, a later analysis re-analyzed previously published TCR beta repertoires from several hundred donors and added high-resolution HLA genotyping. Every repertoire in the discovery cohort had been generated on one and the same sequencing platform. Because of strong linkage in the cohort, a few DR-DQ haplotypes were treated as single units for association and clustering.

V lost 11 bases and J lost 3 bases, and the count of bases not matched to a germline gene is 9. CDR1 ENHRY and CDR2 SYGVKD are derived from the germline V gene. From the cysteine up to the phenylalanine, the CDR3 has a length of 13 residues. The only DNA kept is the CDR3, 39 bases in frame from the first base. Results the study describes overall, beyond this receptor: In a later analysis, HLA-associated TCR beta chains were found to be more clonally expanded and to have lower generation probabilities than equally common non-associated chains. A later analysis reported that several top co-occurrence clusters appeared linked to parvovirus B19, influenza, CMV and Epstein-Barr virus. Broadly in line with IMGT annotations, most TCR beta V segments showed up in productive rearrangements about 87% or about 30% of the time in an earlier analysis of 587 of the donors. Linkage disequilibrium might explain the correlated functional status among segregating V segments, but an unknown experimental factor could not be excluded. Immune exposure information for the cohort was limited to CMV serostatus. According to a later analysis, TCR association rates differed among HLA loci, with DRB1 alleles showing the most associated TCRs and HLA-C alleles showing the fewest. Across donors, most TCR sequences were observed very rarely, whereas some public TCRs were present in many individuals. According to a later genetic analysis, donors in an Asian-associated ancestry cluster had fewer N-insertions in productive TCRs than the approximately 630-donor mean. The classifier was reported to diagnose cytomegalovirus status with high specificity and sensitivity in both the original cohort and the validation cohort. Fewer than 20 rarely observed V segments, including chromosome 9 orphons, were excluded from the earlier analysis of several hundred of the donors because counts were too low. Most CMV-associated TCR beta chains appeared to be HLA-restricted in a later analysis, and the HLA associations seemed to be driven largely by CMV exposure. It was suggested by the authors that the approach could potentially be generalized to other disease states and immunological phenotypes. Specific HLA alleles were associated with over 15,000 TCR beta sequences at a false discovery rate of 0.05 in a later analysis. In this cohort, only TCR beta chains were sequenced, and detectable features were limited by the absence of alpha or paired-chain data. When HLA alleles, especially DR and DQ, strongly co-occurred, TCR associations were difficult to assign to individual alleles. A further reported finding was that TCR beta sequences accurately predicted the HLA-A and HLA-B alleles for most subjects in the first cohort. A few of the identified cytomegalovirus-associated TCR beta chains were confirmed in vitro to be specific for cytomegalovirus antigens. In the study, some 180 TCR beta chains were listed as associated with cytomegalovirus. Some IMGT-functional V segments, including TRBV6-2 and TRBV6-3, could not be distinguished by the 87-base-pair reads and were therefore excluded. In a later genetic analysis, a missense DCLRE1C variant was associated with V-gene and J-gene trimming of TCR beta chains, and the association was replicated in an independent cohort. The presence/absence analyses assumed that sequencing depth was roughly uniform across donors, and that assumption may not be true. Because some donors lacked HLA typing at each locus, the association tests relied only on the typed subset. The sequencing pipeline was judged likely to have produced a cluster of highly shared sequence variants as a technical artifact.

Library construction relied on the immunoSEQ multiplex PCR assay. The multiplex PCR relied on a mix of 60 forward primers for TCR Vbeta segments and 13 reverse primers for TCR Jbeta segments. The CDR3 region of rearranged TCR beta genes was amplified from genomic DNA with a multiplex PCR assay. Amplified TCR beta libraries were sequenced as 87-base-pair reads on the Illumina HiSeq System. As for the authors' bioinformatics: A later analysis counted about 76 million unique TCR beta chains across the 550 to 750 repertoires, and 10 million to 11 million of these chains were shared by at least two donors. Raw reads were error-corrected and collapsed into unique sequences with a nearest-neighbor algorithm that merged closely related sequences to remove PCR and sequencing errors. CDR3 sequences were aligned to IMGT reference sequences to assign V, D and J gene segments. For a sequence to be retained, a match of at least six nucleotides was required to both a V gene segment and a J gene segment. A rearrangement was called productive if the CDR3 had no stop codons and remained in frame with V and J, and every other rearrangement was called non-productive. Following IMGT convention, CDR3 was defined as the stretch from the second conserved V-encoded cysteine to the conserved J-encoded phenylalanine. The earlier analysis of a few hundred of the donors excluded sequences that lacked an unambiguous match to a single V gene segment. In an earlier analysis of 500 to 750 of the donors, V segments were called functional above 56.7% productive rearrangements and were called segregating when the between-donor standard deviation exceeded 5%. A statistical classification framework was built to diagnose cytomegalovirus status from the catalog of TCR beta chain sequences. In a later analysis, V and J genes were assigned by comparing TCR nucleotide sequences against IMGT/GENE-DB human TR gene sequences. In a later analysis, CDR3 sequences and most-parsimonious VDJ recombination scenarios were assigned using the TCRdist pipeline. In a later analysis, each TCR beta chain was defined by its CDR3 amino acid sequence together with its V-gene family, and reads without a unique V-gene family were excluded. As a way to deal with suspected cross-contamination and a sequencing artifact, a later analysis dropped 500 to 700 nucleotide sequences that were highly shared and had low generation probability. In a later analysis, a clonal expansion index for each public chain was calculated from normalized within-repertoire ranks of inferred template counts. In a later analysis, generation probabilities were computed with a VDJ recombination model fitted to out-of-frame rearrangements, and the resulting probabilities were checked against IGoR. In a later analysis, TCR-TCR, TCR-HLA and TCR-CMV co-occurrence was scored with hypergeometric tests, and a repertoire-size bias correction was applied to TCR pairs. To estimate false discovery rates, a later analysis permuted the HLA or CMV assignments 20 times. In a later analysis, co-occurring TCRs were grouped using DBSCAN, with TCRdist sequence similarity added in when clustering inside HLA-allele-positive subsets. Repertoires with fewer than 30,000 or more than 120,000 public chains, plus five repertoires with anomalous nucleotide sharing, were excluded from co-occurrence clustering. The immuneACCESS repertoire file appears here via TCRdb, limited to in-frame rearrangements. These files lack a portion of the clones; in checked studies, under half of the deficit traces to unresolved V genes, and the cause of the others is not known. The V and J calls and the clone size are those of that table, but D and trimming were determined from the DNA. The sample records 120,000 or so clones, around 76% of which are singletons. Around 28% of the sample belongs to the ten largest clones.

The cohort comprised fewer than 700 healthy bone marrow donors. Cohort members were all nominally healthy when sampled, although unrecorded immune exposures were likely present. The donor was CMV seropositive and belonged to the group of 250 to 300 seropositive cohort members. A peripheral blood sample was provided by each donor, and peripheral blood mononuclear cells were used for TCR beta sequencing. Genomic DNA extraction from the blood cell samples was performed with the Qiagen DNeasy Blood Extraction Kit. The V and J segments used are TRBV10-3 and TRBJ1-2, with TRBD1 matching 7 junction bases. Source material: PBMCs. This receptor was obtained from a man aged 60-69 years in good health and CMV-seropositive. The CDR3 sequence is CAGQAGRDYGYTF. The nucleotide sequence is TGTGCCGGACAGGCAGGGAGAGACTATGGCTACACCTTC.